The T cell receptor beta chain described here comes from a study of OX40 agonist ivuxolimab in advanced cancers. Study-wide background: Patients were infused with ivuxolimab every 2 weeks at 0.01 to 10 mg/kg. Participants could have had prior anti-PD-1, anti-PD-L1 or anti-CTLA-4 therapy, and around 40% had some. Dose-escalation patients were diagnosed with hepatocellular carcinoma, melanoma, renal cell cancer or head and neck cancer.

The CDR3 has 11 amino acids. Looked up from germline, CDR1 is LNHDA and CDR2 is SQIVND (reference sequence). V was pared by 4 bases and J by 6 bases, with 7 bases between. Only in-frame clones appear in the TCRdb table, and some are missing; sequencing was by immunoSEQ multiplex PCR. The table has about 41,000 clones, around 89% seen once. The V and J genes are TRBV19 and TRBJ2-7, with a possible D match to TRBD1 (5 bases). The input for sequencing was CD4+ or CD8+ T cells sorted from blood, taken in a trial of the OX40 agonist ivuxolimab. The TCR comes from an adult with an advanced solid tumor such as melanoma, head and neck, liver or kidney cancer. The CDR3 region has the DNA TGTGCCAGTAGTACAGGGTTCGAGCAGTACTTC. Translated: CASSTGFEQYF.